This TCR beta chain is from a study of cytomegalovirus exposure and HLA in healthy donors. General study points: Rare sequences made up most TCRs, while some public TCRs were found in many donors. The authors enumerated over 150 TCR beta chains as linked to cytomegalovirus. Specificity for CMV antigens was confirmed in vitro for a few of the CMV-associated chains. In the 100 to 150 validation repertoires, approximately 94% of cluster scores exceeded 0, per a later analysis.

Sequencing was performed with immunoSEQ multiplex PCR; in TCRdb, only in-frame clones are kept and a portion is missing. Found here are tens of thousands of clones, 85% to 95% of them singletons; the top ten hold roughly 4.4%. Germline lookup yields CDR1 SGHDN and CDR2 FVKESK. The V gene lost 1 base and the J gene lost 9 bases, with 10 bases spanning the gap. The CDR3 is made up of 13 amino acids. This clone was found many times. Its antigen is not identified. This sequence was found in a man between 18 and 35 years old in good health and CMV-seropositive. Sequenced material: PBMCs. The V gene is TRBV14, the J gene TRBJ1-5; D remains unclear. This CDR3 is CASSQAGYGPQHF. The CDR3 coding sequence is TGTGCCAGCAGCCAAGCCGGGTACGGGCCCCAGCATTTT.